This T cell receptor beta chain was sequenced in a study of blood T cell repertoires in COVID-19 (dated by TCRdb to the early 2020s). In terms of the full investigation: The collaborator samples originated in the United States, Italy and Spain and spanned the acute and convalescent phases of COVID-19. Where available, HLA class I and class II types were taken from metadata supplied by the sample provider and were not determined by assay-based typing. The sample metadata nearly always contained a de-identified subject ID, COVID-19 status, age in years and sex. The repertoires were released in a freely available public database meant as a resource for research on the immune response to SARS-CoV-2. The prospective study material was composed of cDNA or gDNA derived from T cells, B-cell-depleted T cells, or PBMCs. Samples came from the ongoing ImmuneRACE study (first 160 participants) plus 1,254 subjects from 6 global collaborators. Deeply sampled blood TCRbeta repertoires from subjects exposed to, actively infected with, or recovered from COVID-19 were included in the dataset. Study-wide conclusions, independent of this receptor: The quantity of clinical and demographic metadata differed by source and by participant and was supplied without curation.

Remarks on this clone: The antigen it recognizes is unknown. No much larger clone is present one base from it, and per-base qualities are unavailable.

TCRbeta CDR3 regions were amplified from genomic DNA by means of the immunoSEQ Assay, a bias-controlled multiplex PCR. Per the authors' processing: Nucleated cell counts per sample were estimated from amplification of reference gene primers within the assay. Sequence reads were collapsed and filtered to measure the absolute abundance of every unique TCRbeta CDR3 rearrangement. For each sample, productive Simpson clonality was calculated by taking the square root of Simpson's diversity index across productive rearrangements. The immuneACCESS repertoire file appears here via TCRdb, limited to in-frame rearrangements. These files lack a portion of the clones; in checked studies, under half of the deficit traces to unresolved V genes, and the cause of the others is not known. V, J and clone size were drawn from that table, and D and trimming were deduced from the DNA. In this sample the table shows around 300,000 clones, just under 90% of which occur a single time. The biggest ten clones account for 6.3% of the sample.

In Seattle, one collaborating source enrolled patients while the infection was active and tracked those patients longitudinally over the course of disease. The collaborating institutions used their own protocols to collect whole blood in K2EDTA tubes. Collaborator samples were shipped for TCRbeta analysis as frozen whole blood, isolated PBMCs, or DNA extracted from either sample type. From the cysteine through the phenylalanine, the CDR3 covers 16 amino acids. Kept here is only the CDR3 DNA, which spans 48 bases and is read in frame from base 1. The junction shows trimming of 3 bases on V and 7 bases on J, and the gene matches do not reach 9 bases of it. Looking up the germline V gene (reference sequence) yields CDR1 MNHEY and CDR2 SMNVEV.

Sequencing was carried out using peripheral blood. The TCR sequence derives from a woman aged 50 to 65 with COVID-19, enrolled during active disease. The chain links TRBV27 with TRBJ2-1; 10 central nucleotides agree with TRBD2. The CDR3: CASSFPSGSSMNEQFF. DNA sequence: TGTGCCAGCAGTTTTCCTAGCGGGAGTTCAATGAATGAGCAGTTCTTC.